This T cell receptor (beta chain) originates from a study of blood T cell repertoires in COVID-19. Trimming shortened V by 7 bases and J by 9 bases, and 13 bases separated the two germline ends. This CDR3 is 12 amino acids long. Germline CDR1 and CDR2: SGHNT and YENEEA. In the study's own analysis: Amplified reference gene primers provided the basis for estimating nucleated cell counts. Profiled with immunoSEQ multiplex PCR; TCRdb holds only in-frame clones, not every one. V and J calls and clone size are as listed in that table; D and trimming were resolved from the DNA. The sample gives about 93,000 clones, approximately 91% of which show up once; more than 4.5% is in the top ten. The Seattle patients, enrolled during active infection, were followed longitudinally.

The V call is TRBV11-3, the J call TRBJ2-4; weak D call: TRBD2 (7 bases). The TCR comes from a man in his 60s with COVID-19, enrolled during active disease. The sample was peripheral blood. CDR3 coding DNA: TGTGCCAGCAAACAGGGAGGGGGCATTCAGTACTTC. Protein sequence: CASKQGGGIQYF.